This T cell receptor beta chain came from a study of regulatory T cells in long-lasting Graves disease. Study-level results: With a few thousand shared public clonotypes, persistent patients exceeded new patients, who shared around 970.

The sample's time point: newly diagnosed GD, antithyroid drugs for less than 3 months. Researchers made the TCR library from RNA that was extracted from PBMCs. Patients were from an endocrinology department in Xi'an, China. CDR3-region Arm-PCR and iRepertoire HTBI primers produced the TCR beta libraries. TCRdb reprocessed the multiplex PCR reads via MiXCR and lists one record per CDR3 protein. The sample contains about 540,000 distinct CDR3 sequences, roughly 12% of which appear only once. This clonotype appeared many times. What it binds is not known. The same specimen was also included in a second study, on T cells in Graves' hyperthyroidism and ophthalmopathy. That source reports: The hyperthyroidism was newly diagnosed and had lasted under 2 months; the patients were aged 18 to 65. HTBI primers were the set used in a first-round RT-PCR of the TCR CDR3.

The sample here was peripheral blood mononuclear cells (PBMCs), taken at new diagnosis, from a patient treated with antithyroid drugs. The sequence came from a man aged 30 to 45 with Graves disease.

CDR3 residues: CASRSGTLRHNEQFF. The DNA of the CDR3 is TGTGCCAGCCGAAGTGGGACCCTCCGGCACAATGAGCAGTTCTTC. The V and J genes are TRBV19 and TRBJ2-1; either TRBD1 or TRBD2 may supply D (5 bases each). V was trimmed by 9 bases and J by 5 bases, leaving 20 bases between them. The CDR3 covers 15 residues. Per the germline V gene, CDR1 is LNHDA and CDR2 is SQIVND (reference sequence).